The rows below give T cell receptor beta chains drawn from one sample of a study of neurological immune-mediated disorders. Using its own MiXCR run on the 5' RACE reads, TCRdb lists one record per CDR3 protein. This sample has about 59,000 distinct CDR3 sequences, with roughly 3.5% found just once. Sequenced sample: PBMCs. Receptors were obtained from a woman aged 45-65 years with multiple sclerosis. The CDR3 runs from the conserved cysteine through the conserved F or W. D genes are given only for firm matches. Some rows mark clone size as missing; the rest say once, few, many or name a class of expanded clone.

D: TRBD2
V: TRBV4-2
J: TRBJ2-1
size: NA
DNA: TGTGCCAGCAGCCAGGTACCGGGACTAGCGGGAGAGGGGCTCTACAATGAGCAGTTCTTC
CDR3: CASSQVPGLAGEGLYNEQFF

D: NA
V: TRBV20-1
J: TRBJ1-5
size: many
DNA: TGCAGTGCTAGAAGGGCAGGGTCACCAAATCAGCCCCAGCATTTT
CDR3: CSARRAGSPNQPQHF

D: TRBD1
V: TRBV5-5
J: TRBJ1-6
size: NA
DNA: TGTGCCAGCAGCCCGACAGGGGAGGGTAGCTCACCCCTCAACTTT
CDR3: CASSPTGEGSSPLNF

D: NA
V: TRBV2
J: TRBJ2-7
size: many
DNA: TGTGCCAGCAGTTCCTTTATCTCCTCCTACGAGCAGTACTTC
CDR3: CASSSFISSYEQYF

D: NA
V: TRBV5-1
J: TRBJ1-1
size: many
DNA: TGCGCCAGCAGCTTGGCCATTGGGAGGACAACTGAAGCTTTCTTT
CDR3: CASSLAIGRTTEAFF

D: TRBD1
V: TRBV29-1
J: TRBJ2-5
size: many
DNA: TGCAGCGTTGCATTAAGGGGGCGCGAGACCCAGTACTTC
CDR3: CSVALRGRETQYF

D: NA
V: TRBV12-3/TRBV12-4
J: TRBJ1-5
size: many
DNA: TGTGCCAGCAGTTTCGGGACCAATCAGCCCCAGCATTTT
CDR3: CASSFGTNQPQHF

D: NA
V: TRBV20-1
J: TRBJ1-4
size: medium-sized
DNA: TGCAGTGCTAGAGACCTCCCGGGACGGTTGAATGAAAAACTGTTTTTT
CDR3: CSARDLPGRLNEKLFF

D: NA
V: TRBV6-5
J: TRBJ2-3
size: many
DNA: TGTGCCAGCAGTTCCCATAGCGGTTATACGCAGTATTTT
CDR3: CASSSHSGYTQYF

D: TRBD2
V: TRBV7-2
J: TRBJ2-2
size: many
DNA: TGTGCCAGCAGGTGGGGGAGGGACACCGGGGAGCTGTTTTTT
CDR3: CASRWGRDTGELFF

D: NA
V: TRBV20-1
J: TRBJ2-2
size: many
DNA: TGCAGTGCTAGAGATCCGGGGCGGGGTGCCGGGGAGCTGTTTTTT
CDR3: CSARDPGRGAGELFF

D: NA
V: TRBV7-8
J: TRBJ2-2
size: NA
DNA: TGTGCCAGCAGCTGGAGGACGGCGAACACCGGGGAGCTGTTTTTT
CDR3: CASSWRTANTGELFF

D: NA
V: TRBV3-1
J: TRBJ1-5
size: many
DNA: TGTGCCAGCAGCCAAGTGGGGAATCAGCCCCAGCATTTT
CDR3: CASSQVGNQPQHF

D: NA
V: TRBV29-1
J: TRBJ1-1
size: many
DNA: TGCAGCGTTGAAGAGCCCCGCGGGGCTGAAGCTTTCTTT
CDR3: CSVEEPRGAEAFF

D: NA
V: TRBV5-6
J: TRBJ1-4
size: many
DNA: TGTGCCAGCAGCTCCCTCGGGTATGACCCCGAAAAACTGTTTTTT
CDR3: CASSSLGYDPEKLFF

D: TRBD1
V: TRBV15
J: TRBJ2-1
size: many
DNA: TGTGCCACCAACCCCAACAGGGGGGTGAGGAATGAGCAGTTCTTC
CDR3: CATNPNRGVRNEQFF

D: TRBD1
V: TRBV7-2
J: TRBJ1-2
size: many
DNA: TGTGCCAGCAGCTTAGGGGACAGGGTTTGGGACTATGGCTACACCTTC
CDR3: CASSLGDRVWDYGYTF